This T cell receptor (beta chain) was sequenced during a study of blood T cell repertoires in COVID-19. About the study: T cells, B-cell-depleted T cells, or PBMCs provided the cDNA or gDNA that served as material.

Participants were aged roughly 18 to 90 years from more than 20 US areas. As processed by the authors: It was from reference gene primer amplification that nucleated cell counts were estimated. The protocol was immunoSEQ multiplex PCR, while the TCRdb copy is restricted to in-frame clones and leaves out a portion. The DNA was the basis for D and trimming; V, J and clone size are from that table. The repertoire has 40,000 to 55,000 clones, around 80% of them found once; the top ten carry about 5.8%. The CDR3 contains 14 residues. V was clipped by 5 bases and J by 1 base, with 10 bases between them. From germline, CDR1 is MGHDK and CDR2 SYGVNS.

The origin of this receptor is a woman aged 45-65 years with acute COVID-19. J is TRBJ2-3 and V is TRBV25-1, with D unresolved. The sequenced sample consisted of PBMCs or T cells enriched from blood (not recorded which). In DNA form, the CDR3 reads TGTGCCAGCAGTTTAACATTCCGCACAGATACGCAGTATTTT. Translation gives CASSLTFRTDTQYF.